This entry features one TCR beta chain sequence. Germline V gene lookup returns CDR1 SQVTM and CDR2 ANQGSEA. The CDR3 contains 13 residues. Between the trimmed V and J ends, which lost 1 base and 4 bases, there was a span of 10 bases. This entry belongs to a study of blood T cell repertoires in COVID-19. Across the whole study: Acute and convalescent COVID-19 samples came from the United States, Italy and Spain. The cDNA or gDNA used as material had been derived from T cells, B-cell-depleted T cells, or PBMCs.

Per the original methods: Scientists estimated how many nucleated cells there were by amplifying reference gene primers. Generated by immunoSEQ multiplex PCR, the TCRdb table keeps only in-frame clones and is missing some. The V and J calls and clone size were taken over from that table, and D and trimming were inferred from the DNA. This sample has some 82,000 clones; 83% occur once, and the top ten carry 39%. Sequencing was carried out using peripheral blood. The rearrangement links TRBV29-1 to TRBJ1-2; D uncertain. The origin of this receptor is a man older than 75 with active or convalescent COVID-19. Here the CDR3 reads CSVEGSGPYGYTF. DNA for the CDR3: TGCAGCGTTGAAGGGTCTGGCCCCTATGGCTACACCTTC.